The text below deals with one T cell receptor (beta chain). The data originate from a study of blood T cell repertoires in COVID-19. In the original workflow: Estimates of nucleated cell counts were drawn from the amplification of reference gene primers. Assay: immunoSEQ multiplex PCR; the TCRdb copy retains only in-frame clones and omits some. V, J and clone size were drawn from that table, and D and trimming were deduced from the DNA. There are roughly 100,000 clones in the sample; approximately 88% occur only once, and 9.5% to 15% lies in the top ten. The germline V gene encodes CDR1 SGHNT and CDR2 YYREEE (reference sequence). The CDR3 is 15 amino acids. The ends lost 0 bases at V and 5 bases at J; junction bases unmatched: 5.

This rearrangement joins TRBV5-4 to TRBJ2-1, with 7 bases identical to TRBD1. This sequence originates from a human donor in a cohort sampled during active COVID-19. Source material: peripheral blood. Here the CDR3 DNA reads TGTGCCAGCAGCTTGGGACAGGGAGTGGACAATGAGCAGTTCTTC. Translation gives CASSLGQGVDNEQFF.